The T cell receptor beta chain under discussion was sequenced for a study of blood T cell repertoires in COVID-19. The overall study: COVID-19 samples collected from the United States, Italy and Spain covered acute and convalescent phases. Sample material is recorded as cDNA or gDNA derived from T cells, B-cell-depleted T cells, or PBMCs.

The CDR3 is made up of 16 amino acids. Germline CDR1 is MNHNY and CDR2 is SVGAGI (reference sequence). The J segment lost 0 bases and the V segment lost 0 bases, leaving 1 base of the junction unmatched. Authors' methods: Reference gene primer amplification gave estimated nucleated cell counts. Assay: immunoSEQ multiplex PCR; the TCRdb copy retains only in-frame clones and omits some. From that table come the V and J calls and clone size; the DNA was used to work out D and trimming. The sample lists tens of thousands of clones, around 88% seen once, with about 4.9% in the top ten. The chain carries TRBV6-6 and TRBJ2-7, with 11 bases lining up with TRBD2. Sequenced: peripheral blood. The receptor was derived from a woman in her 70s with active COVID-19. CDR3: CASSYSLAGDSYEQYF. CDR3 sequence (DNA): TGTGCCAGCAGTTACTCACTAGCGGGGGACTCCTACGAGCAGTACTTC.